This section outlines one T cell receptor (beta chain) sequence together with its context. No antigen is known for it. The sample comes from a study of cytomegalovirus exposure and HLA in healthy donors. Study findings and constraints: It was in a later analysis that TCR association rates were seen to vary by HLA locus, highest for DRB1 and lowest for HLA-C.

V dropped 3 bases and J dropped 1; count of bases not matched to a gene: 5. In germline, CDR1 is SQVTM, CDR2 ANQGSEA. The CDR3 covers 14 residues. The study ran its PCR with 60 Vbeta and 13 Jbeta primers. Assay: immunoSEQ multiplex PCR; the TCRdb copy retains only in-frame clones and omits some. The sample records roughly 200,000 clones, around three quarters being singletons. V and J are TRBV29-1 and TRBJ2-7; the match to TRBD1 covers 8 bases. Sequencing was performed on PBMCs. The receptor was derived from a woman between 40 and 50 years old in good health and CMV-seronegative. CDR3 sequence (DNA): TGCAGCGTTGAGGACAGGGAGATTTCCTACGAGCAGTACTTC. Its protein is CSVEDREISYEQYF.